The following is a TCR beta chain sequence with its context. What it binds is not known. Next came a second PCR, run for about 6 to 12 cycles, which used a sample-barcoded 5' primer along with a J-beta primer mix. The template-switch adaptor was a 5' adaptor with 12 random nucleotides. It tagged each cDNA molecule. TCRdb re-called the 5' RACE reads through MiXCR, storing one row per CDR3 protein. The sample has hundreds of thousands of distinct CDR3 sequences, 55% to 70% seen once. The data stem from a study of blood T cells in healthy people across ages. The overall study: Template switching captured about one barcoded beta molecule per two T cells. Whole-study findings and limits: Age showed a roughly linear inverse relationship with TCR beta diversity per million T cells.

V lost 2 bases, J lost 3 bases, and 8 bases lay in between. Germline V gives CDR1 SGDLS, CDR2 YYNGEE. The CDR3 loop spans 13 amino acids. This chain uses TRBV9 with TRBJ1-1; no firm D call. This receptor was taken from a young man in good health. The source material was blood. The CDR3 is CASSVRVDTEAFF. Written as DNA, the CDR3 is TGTGCCAGCAGCGTTCGGGTTGACACTGAAGCTTTCTTT.